This TCR beta chain was captured in a study of cytomegalovirus exposure and HLA in healthy donors. The wider study: HLA-typed donors were the source of 83 million or so unique TCRs, which an early data release held.

PCR was performed using 60 Vbeta and 13 Jbeta primers. Some clones are missing from TCRdb's copy, which holds only in-frame ones; the method was immunoSEQ multiplex PCR. In all, the sample yields about 77,000 clones. The specimen was PBMCs. The origin of this receptor is a man aged 50 or older in good health and CMV-seropositive.

The CDR3 reads CASSPYIGGNNSPLHF. Written as DNA, the CDR3 is TGTGCCAGCTCACCTTACATAGGGGGTAATAATTCACCCCTCCACTTT. The chain links TRBV18 to TRBJ1-6, with a tentative D call TRBD1 (6 bases). Germline CDR1 and CDR2: KGHSH and LQKENI. The V end was cut by 3 bases, the J end by 5 bases, with 14 bases between. The CDR3 runs to 16 residues.